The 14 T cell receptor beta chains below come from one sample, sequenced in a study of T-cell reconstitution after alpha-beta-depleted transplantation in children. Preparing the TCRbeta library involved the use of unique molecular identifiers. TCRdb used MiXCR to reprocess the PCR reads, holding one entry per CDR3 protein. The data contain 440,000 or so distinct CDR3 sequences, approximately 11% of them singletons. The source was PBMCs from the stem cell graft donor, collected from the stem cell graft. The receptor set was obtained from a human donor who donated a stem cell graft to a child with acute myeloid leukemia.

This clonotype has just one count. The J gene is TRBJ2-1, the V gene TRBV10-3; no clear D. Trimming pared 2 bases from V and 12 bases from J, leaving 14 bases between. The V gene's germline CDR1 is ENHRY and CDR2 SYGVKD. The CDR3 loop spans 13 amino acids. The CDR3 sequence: CAISEPPVSGQFF. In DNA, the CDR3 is TGTGCCATCAGTGAGCCCCCGGTCTCCGGGCAGTTCTTC.

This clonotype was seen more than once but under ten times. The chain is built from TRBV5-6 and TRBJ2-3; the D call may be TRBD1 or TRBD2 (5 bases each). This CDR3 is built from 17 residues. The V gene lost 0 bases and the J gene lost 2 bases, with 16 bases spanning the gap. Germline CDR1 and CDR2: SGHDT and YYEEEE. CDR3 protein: CASSLDTPGPDTDTQYF. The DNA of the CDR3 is TGTGCCAGCAGCTTGGACACCCCGGGACCAGACACAGATACGCAGTATTTT.

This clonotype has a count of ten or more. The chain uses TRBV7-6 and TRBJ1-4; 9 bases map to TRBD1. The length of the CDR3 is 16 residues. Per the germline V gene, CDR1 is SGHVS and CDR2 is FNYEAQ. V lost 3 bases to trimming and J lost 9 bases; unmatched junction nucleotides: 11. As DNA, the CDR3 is TGTGCCAGCAGCTTGGGACAGGGCTACTTTCGACAAAAACTGTTTTTT. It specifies CASSLGQGYFRQKLFF.

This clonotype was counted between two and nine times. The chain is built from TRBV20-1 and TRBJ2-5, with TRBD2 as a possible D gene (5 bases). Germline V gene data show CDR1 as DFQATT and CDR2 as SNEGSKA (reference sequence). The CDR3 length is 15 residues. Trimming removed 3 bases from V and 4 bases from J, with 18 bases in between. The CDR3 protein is CSARPPGLIRETQYF. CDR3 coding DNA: TGCAGTGCTAGGCCGCCCGGACTGATCCGAGAGACCCAGTACTTC.

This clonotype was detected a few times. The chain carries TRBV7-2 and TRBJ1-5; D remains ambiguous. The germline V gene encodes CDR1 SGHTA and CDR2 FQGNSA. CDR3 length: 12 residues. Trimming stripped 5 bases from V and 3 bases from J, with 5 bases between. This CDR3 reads CASSRNNQPQHF. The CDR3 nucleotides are TGTGCCAGCAGCCGCAACAATCAGCCCCAGCATTTT.

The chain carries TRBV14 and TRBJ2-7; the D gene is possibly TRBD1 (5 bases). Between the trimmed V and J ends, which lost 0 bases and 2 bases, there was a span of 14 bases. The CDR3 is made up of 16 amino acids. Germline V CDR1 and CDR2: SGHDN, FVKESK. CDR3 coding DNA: TGTGCCAGCAGCCAAGATTGGGGCAGCACCCCCTACGAGCAGTACTTC. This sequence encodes CASSQDWGSTPYEQYF.

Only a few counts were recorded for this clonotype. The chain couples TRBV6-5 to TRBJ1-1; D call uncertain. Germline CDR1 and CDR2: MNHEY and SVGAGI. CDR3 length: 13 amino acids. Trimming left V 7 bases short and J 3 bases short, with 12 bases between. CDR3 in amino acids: CASTRALDTEAFF. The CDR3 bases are TGTGCCAGCACGAGGGCGCTGGACACTGAAGCTTTCTTT.

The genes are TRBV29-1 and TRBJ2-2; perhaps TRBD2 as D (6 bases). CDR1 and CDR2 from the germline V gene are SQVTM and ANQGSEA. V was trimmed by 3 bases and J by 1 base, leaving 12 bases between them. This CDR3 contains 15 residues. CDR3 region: CSVDGPGVNTGELFF. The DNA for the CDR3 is TGCAGCGTTGATGGCCCGGGGGTGAACACCGGGGAGCTGTTTTTT.

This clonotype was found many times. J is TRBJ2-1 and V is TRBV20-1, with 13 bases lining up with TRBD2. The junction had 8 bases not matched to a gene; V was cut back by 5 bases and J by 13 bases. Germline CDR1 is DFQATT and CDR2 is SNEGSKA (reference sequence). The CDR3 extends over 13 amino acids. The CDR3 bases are TGCAGTGCTCGGACTAGCGGGGGTCGCCCACAGTTCTTC. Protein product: CSARTSGGRPQFF.

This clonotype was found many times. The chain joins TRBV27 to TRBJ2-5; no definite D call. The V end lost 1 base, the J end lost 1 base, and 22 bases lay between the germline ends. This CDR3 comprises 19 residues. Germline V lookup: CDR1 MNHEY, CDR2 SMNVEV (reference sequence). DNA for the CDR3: TGTGCCAGCAGTTTATTCGTTCCCCAAGGTTCTTACCGCCAAGAGACCCAGTACTTC. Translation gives CASSLFVPQGSYRQETQYF.

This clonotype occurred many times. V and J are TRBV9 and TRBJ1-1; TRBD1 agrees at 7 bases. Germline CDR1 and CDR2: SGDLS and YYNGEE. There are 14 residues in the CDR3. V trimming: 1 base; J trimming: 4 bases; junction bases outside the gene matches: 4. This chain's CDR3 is CASSVSPGGTEAFF. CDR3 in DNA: TGTGCCAGCAGCGTAAGCCCAGGGGGCACTGAAGCTTTCTTT.

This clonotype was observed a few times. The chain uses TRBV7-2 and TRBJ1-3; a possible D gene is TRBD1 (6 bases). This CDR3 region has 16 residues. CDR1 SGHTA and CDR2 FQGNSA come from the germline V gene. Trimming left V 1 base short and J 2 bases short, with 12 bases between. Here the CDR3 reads CASSLVGGGTGNTIYF. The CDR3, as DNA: TGTGCCAGCAGCTTAGTAGGGGGAGGGACTGGAAACACCATATATTTT.

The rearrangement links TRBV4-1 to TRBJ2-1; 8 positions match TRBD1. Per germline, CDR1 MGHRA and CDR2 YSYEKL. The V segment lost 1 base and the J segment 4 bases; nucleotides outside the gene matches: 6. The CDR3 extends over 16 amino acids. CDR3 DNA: TGCGCCAGCAGCCAAGGGGGGCAGGGGGCGTACAATGAGCAGTTCTTC. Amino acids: CASSQGGQGAYNEQFF.

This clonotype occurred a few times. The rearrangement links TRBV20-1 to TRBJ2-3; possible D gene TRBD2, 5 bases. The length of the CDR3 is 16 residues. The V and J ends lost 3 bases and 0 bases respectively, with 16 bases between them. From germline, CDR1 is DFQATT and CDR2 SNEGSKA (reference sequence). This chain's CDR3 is CSARNDPGTSTDTQYF. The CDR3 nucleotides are TGCAGTGCTAGGAATGATCCGGGAACTAGCACAGATACGCAGTATTTT.